These 7 T cell receptor beta chains originate from one sample sequenced in a study of shared clonotypes between healthy human individuals. Naive CD8 cells, CD45RO-negative and positively selected for CCR7, excluded terminally differentiated effector memory CD45RA+ cells. Sequenced by immunoSEQ multiplex PCR; TCRdb stores in-frame clones only, minus some. There are about 750,000 clones in the sample; approximately 92% occur only once, and about 24% lies in the top ten. Input material: naive CD8+ T cells sorted from blood. The receptors originated from a man younger than 40 in good health.

This clone was recorded only once. This chain connects TRBV7-3 to TRBJ2-3, with D unresolved. Trimming took 2 bases from V and 2 from J, leaving 11 bases between them. Germline V gene lookup returns CDR1 SGHTA and CDR2 FQGTGA. The CDR3 has 15 amino acids. The CDR3 DNA sequence: TGTGCCAGCAGCTTAGGGCAGGTGACCACAGATACGCAGTATTTT. It yields the protein CASSLGQVTTDTQYF.

The gene calls are TRBV19 and TRBJ2-3; D not certain. Germline CDR1 LNHDA, CDR2 SQIVND (reference sequence). V lost 5 bases, J lost 2 bases, and 14 bases lay in between. The CDR3 covers 15 residues. The CDR3 nucleotides read TGTGCCAGTAGTTTGGACGGGTATGTCACAGATACGCAGTATTTT. It specifies CASSLDGYVTDTQYF.

V usage is TRBV4-1 and J usage is TRBJ1-2; TRBD1 aligns across 7 bases. Trimming removed 4 bases from V and 5 bases from J; junction bases left unmatched: 4. The CDR3 spans 13 residues. Germline lookup yields CDR1 MGHRA and CDR2 YSYEKL. In nucleotides, the CDR3 is TGCGCCAGCAGCCCTAGGACAGGTTATGGCTACACCTTC. This encodes CASSPRTGYGYTF.

This sequence joins TRBV5-3 and TRBJ2-3; D might be TRBD1 or TRBD2, each matching 6 bases. TRBV5-3 is treated as an ORF (open reading frame) with a function not yet certain. The CDR3 runs to 16 residues. Trimming took 6 bases from V and 6 from J, leaving 23 bases between them. Here the CDR3 DNA reads TGTGCCAGAAAGGCCGGATTGGGGGGCTCGAAGGATACGCAGTATTTT. It specifies CARKAGLGGSKDTQYF.

This clone appeared a few times. The chain has TRBV5-4 and TRBJ2-7, with 8 bases matching TRBD2. Germline CDR1 is SGHNT and CDR2 is YYREEE (reference sequence). With 0 bases clipped from V and 7 bases from J, the junction kept 6 bases outside the gene matches. The CDR3 is made up of 14 amino acids. The CDR3 region has the DNA TGTGCCAGCAGCTTGGTACGGGAGGGCCGTGAGCAGTACTTC. Translation: CASSLVREGREQYF.

V and J are TRBV7-7 and TRBJ2-2; D gene uncertain. The V gene lost 3 bases and the J gene lost 5 bases, with 7 bases spanning the gap. CDR1 and CDR2 from the germline V gene are SSHAT and FNYEAQ (reference sequence). The CDR3 covers 13 residues. CDR3 sequence: CASSFKGTGELFF. The CDR3 bases are TGTGCCAGCAGCTTTAAGGGAACCGGGGAGCTGTTTTTT.

This clone has just a few counts. J is TRBJ1-1 and V is TRBV6-6; tentative D call: TRBD1 (5 bases). Trimming left V 0 bases short and J 1 base short, with 6 bases between. Germline CDR1 MNHNY, CDR2 SVGAGI (reference sequence). This CDR3 spans 14 amino acids. The CDR3 sequence is CASSYSTENTEAFF. In DNA, the CDR3 is TGTGCCAGCAGTTACTCGACAGAGAACACTGAAGCTTTCTTT.